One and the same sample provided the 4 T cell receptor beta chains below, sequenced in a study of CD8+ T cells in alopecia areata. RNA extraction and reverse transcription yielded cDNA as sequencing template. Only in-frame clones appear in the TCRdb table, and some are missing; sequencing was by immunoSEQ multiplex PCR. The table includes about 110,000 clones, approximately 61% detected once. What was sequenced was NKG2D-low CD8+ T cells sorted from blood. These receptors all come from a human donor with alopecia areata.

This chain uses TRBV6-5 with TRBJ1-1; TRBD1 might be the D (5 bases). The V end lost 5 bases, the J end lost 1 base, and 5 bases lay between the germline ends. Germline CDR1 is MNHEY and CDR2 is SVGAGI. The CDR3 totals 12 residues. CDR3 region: CASSQGNTEAFF. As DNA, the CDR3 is TGTGCCAGCAGTCAGGGGAACACTGAAGCTTTCTTT.

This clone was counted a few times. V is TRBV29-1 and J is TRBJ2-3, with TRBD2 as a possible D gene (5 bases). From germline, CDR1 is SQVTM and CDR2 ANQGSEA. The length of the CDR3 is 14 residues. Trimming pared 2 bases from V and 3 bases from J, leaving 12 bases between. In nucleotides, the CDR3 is TGCAGCGTTGAAACGACTATCGAAACAGATACGCAGTATTTT. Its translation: CSVETTIETDTQYF.

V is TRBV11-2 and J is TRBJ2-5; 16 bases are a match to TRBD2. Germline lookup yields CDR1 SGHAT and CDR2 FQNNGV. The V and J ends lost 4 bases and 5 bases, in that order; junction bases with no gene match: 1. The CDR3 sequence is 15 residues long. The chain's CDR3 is CASSWGLAGGETQYF. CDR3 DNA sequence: TGTGCCAGCAGCTGGGGACTAGCGGGAGGGGAGACCCAGTACTTC.

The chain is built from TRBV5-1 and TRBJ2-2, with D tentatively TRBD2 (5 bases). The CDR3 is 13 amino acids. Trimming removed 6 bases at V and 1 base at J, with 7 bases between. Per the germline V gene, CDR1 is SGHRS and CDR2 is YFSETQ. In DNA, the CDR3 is TGCGCCAGCAAGGAGGAGAACACCGGGGAGCTGTTTTTT. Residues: CASKEENTGELFF. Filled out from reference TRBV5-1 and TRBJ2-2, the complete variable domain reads KAGVTQTPRYLIKTRGQQVTLSCSPISGHRSVSWYQQTPGQGLQFLFEYFSETQRNKGNFPGRFSGRQFSNSRSEMNVSTLELGDSALYLCASKEENTGELFFGEGSRLTVL.